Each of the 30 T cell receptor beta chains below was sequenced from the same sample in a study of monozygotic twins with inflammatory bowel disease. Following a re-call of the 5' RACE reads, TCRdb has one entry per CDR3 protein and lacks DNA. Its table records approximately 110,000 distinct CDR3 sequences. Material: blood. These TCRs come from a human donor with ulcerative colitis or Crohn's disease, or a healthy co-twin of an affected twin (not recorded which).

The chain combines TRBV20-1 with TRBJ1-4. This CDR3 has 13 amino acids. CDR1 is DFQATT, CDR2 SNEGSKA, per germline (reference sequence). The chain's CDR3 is CSARLTTNEKLFF.

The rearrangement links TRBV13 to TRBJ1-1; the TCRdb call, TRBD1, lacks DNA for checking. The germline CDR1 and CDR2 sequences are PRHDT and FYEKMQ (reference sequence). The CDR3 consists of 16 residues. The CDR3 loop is CASSASYSTGNTEAFF.

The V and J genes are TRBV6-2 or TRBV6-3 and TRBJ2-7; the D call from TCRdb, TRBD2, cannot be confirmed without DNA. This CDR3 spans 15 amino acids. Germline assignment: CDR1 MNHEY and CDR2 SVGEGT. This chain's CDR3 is CASRGGAESSYEQYF.

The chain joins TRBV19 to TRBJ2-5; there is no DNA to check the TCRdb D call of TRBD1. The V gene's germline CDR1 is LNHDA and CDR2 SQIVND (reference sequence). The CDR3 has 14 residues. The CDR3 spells CASTPQGIGETQYF.

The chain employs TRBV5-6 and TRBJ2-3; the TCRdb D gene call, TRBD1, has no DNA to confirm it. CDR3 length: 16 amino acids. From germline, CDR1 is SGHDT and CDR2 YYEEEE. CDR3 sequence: CASSLFRGESTDTQYF.

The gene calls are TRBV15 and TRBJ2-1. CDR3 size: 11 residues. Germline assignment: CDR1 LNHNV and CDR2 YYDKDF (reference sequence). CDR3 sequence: CATSEGPEQFF. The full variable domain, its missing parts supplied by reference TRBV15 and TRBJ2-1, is DAMVIQNPRYQVTQFGKPVTLSCSQTLNHNVMYWYQQKSSQAPKLLFHYYDKDFNNEADTPDNFQSRRPNTSFCFLDIRSPGLGDTAMYLCATSEGPEQFFGPGTRLTVL.

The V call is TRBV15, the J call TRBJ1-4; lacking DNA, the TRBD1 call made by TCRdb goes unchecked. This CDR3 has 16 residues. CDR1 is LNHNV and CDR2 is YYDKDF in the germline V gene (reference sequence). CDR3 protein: CATSRDLGTGVEKLFF.

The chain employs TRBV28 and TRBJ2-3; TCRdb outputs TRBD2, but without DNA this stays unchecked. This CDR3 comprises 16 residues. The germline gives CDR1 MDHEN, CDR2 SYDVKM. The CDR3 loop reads CASNIGRGARVDTQYF.

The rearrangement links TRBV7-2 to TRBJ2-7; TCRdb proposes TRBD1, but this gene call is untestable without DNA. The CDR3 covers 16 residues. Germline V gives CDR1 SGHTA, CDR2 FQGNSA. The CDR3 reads CASSLSWDRKPYEQYF.

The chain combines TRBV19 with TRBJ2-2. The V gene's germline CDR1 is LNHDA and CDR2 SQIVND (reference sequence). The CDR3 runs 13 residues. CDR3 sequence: CASTWVSTGELFF.

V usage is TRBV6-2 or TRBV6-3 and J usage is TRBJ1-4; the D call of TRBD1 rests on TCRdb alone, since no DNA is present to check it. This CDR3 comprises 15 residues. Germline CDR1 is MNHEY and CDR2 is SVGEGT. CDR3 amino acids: CASSSGTEIQEKLFF.

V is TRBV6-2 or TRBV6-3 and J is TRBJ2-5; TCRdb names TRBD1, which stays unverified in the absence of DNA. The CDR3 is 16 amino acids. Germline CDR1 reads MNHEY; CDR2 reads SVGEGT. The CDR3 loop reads CASTTFNGKGGETQYF.

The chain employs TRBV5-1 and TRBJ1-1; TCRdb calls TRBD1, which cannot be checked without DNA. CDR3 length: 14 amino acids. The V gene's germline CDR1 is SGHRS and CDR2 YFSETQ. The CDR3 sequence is CASSPTGEYTEAFF. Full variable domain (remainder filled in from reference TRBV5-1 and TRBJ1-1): KAGVTQTPRYLIKTRGQQVTLSCSPISGHRSVSWYQQTPGQGLQFLFEYFSETQRNKGNFPGRFSGRQFSNSRSEMNVSTLELGDSALYLCASSPTGEYTEAFFGQGTRLTVV.

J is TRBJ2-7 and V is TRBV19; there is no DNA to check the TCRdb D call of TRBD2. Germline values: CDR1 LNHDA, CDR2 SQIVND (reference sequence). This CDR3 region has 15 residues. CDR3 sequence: CASSDSGSGFDEQYF.

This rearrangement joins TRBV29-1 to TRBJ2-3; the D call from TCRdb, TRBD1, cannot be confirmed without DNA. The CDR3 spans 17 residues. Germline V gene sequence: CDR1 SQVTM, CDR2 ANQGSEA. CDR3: CSVDGGIGTAFGDTQYF.

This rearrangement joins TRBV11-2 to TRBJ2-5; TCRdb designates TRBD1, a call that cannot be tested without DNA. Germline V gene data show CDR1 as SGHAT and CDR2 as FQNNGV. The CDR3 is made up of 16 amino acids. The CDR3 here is CASSPTSGGIQETQYF.

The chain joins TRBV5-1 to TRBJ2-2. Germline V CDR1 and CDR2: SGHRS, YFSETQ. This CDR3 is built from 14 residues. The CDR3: CASSSGANTGELFF.

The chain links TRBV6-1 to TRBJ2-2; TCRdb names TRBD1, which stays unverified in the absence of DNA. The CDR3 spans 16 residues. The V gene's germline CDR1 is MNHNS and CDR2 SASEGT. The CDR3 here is CASSTRTGRAPGELFF.

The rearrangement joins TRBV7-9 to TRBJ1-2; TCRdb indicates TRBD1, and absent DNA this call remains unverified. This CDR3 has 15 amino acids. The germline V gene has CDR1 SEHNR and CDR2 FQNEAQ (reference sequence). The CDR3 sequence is CASSLAETGPYGYTF. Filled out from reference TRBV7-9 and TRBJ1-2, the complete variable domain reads DTGVSQNPRHKITKRGQNVTFRCDPISEHNRLYWYRQTLGQGPEFLTYFQNEAQLEKSRLLSDRFSAERPKGSFSTLEIQRTEQGDSAMYLCASSLAETGPYGYTFGSGTRLTVV.

The CDR3 sequence: CASSPKEGTSGREVNEQFF. V and J are TRBV11-1 and TRBJ2-1; TCRdb names TRBD2, which stays unverified in the absence of DNA. The germline gives CDR1 SGHAT, CDR2 FQDESV (reference sequence). The CDR3 has 19 residues.

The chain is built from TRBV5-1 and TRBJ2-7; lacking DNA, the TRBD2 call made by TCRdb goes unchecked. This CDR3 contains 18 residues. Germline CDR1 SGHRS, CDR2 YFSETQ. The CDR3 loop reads CASSFRGGHSLPRFEQYF.

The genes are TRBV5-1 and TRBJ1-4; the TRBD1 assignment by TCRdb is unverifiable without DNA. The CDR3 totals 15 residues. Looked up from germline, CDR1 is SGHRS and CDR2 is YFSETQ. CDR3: CASSLETGANEKLFF.

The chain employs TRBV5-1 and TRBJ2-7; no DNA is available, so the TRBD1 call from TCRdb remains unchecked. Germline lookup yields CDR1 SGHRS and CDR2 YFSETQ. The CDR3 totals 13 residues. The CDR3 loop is CASSPGGGGEQYF.

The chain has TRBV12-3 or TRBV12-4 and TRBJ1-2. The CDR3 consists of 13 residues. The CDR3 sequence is CASSSGGNYGYTF.

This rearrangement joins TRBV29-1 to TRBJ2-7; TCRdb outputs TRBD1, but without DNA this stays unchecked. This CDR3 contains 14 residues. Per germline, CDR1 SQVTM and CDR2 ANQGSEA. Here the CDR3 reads CSVGLVQGSYEQYF.

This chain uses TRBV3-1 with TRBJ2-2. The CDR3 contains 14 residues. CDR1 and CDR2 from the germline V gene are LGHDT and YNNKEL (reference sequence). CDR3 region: CASSRDFNTGELFF. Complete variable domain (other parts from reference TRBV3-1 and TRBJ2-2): DTAVSQTPKYLVTQMGNDKSIKCEQNLGHDTMYWYKQDSKKFLKIMFSYNNKELIINETVPNRFSPKSPDKAHLNLHINSLELGDSAVYFCASSRDFNTGELFFGEGSRLTVL.

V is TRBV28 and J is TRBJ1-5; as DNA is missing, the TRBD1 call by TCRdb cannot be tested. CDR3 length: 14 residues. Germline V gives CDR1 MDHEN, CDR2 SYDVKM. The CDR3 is CASSFMTGGQPQHF.

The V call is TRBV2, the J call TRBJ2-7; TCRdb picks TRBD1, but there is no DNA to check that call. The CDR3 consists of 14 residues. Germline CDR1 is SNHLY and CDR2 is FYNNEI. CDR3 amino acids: CASMGTGTRYEQYF. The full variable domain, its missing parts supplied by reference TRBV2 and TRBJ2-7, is EPEVTQTPSHQVTQMGQEVILRCVPISNHLYFYWYRQILGQKVEFLVSFYNNEISEKSEIFDDQFSVERPDGSNFTLKIRSTKLEDSAMYFCASMGTGTRYEQYFGPGTRLTVT.

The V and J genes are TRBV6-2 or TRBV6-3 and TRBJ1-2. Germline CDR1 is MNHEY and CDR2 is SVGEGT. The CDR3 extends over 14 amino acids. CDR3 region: CASSYRQNNYGYTF.

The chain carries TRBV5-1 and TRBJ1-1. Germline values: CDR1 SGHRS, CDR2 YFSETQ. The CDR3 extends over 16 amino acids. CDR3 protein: CASSAISLQLGSEAFF.